Shown below are 18 T cell receptor beta chains from a single sample sequenced in a study of post-analysis software for immune sequencing data. Study-level points and caveats: Controls had lower frequencies than patients of about 5 TRBV segments, which included TRBV5-6, TRBV5-1 and TRBV20-1.

No antigen has been assigned to these receptors. Unique-molecular-identifier-tagged TCR beta cDNA libraries were used. TCRdb fed the PCR reads into MiXCR, producing one record per CDR3 protein. The repertoire holds 820,000 or so distinct CDR3 sequences, with approximately 53% as singletons. The sample consisted of blood. These receptors originate from a girl between 10 and 17 years old with multiple sclerosis.

The chain uses TRBV20-1 and TRBJ1-1; 8 bases map to TRBD1. This CDR3 has 17 residues. Germline trimming cut 5 bases from V and 6 bases from J; bases unmatched to any gene: 20. Germline V CDR1 and CDR2: DFQATT, SNEGSKA (reference sequence). Here the CDR3 DNA reads TGCAGTGCTCGGAGACAGGGGCTCCAAGGAGGGGGTCCTGAAGCTTTCTTT. Amino acid sequence: CSARRQGLQGGGPEAFF.

This clonotype has a handful of counts. The chain combines TRBV5-1 with TRBJ2-4; TRBD1 might be the D (5 bases). Matching the DNA end better, TRBJ2-7 makes the J call doubtful. The CDR3 has 14 amino acids. Germline assignment: CDR1 SGHRS and CDR2 YFSETQ. The CDR3 sequence is CASSLEGAPYEQYF. The CDR3, as DNA: TGCGCCAGCAGCTTGGAAGGGGCGCCTTACGAGCAGTACTTC.

This clonotype was seen only a few times. The V gene is TRBV20-1, the J gene TRBJ2-5; D is uncertain. Germline V gene sequence: CDR1 DFQATT, CDR2 SNEGSKA (reference sequence). V was trimmed by 0 bases and J by 6 bases, leaving 8 bases between them. CDR3 length equals 12 residues. CDR3 residues: CSARDVTQTQYF. The CDR3 DNA sequence: TGCAGTGCTAGAGACGTTACGCAGACCCAGTACTTC.

The V call is TRBV7-6, the J call TRBJ2-4; the D call may be TRBD1 or TRBD2 (5 bases each). The last part of the DNA fits TRBJ2-7 better; the J call may be wrong. In germline, CDR1 is SGHVS, CDR2 FNYEAQ. This CDR3 has 15 residues. Written as DNA, the CDR3 is TGTGCCAGCAGCTTAGAATCAGGGACCATCCACGAGCAGTACTTC. This codes for CASSLESGTIHEQYF.

The chain joins TRBV12-3 or TRBV12-4 to TRBJ2-1; 9 bases match TRBD2. V trimming: 6 bases; J trimming: 7 bases; junction bases outside the gene matches: 10. The CDR3 contains 15 residues. As DNA, the CDR3 is TGTGCCAGCAGACACTCGGGACTAGCTTCGAATGAGCAGTTCTTC. Translating it yields CASRHSGLASNEQFF.

The V gene is TRBV15, the J gene TRBJ2-3, with a possible D match to TRBD2 (5 bases). V lost 6 bases to trimming and J lost 1 base, with 8 bases between them. CDR3 length: 13 residues. CDR1 is LNHNV, CDR2 YYDKDF, per germline (reference sequence). The CDR3: CATSAGGTDTQYF. In DNA form, the CDR3 reads TGTGCCACCAGTGCGGGCGGCACAGATACGCAGTATTTT.

V gene TRBV3-1 combines with J gene TRBJ2-7; 15 bases align to TRBD2. The V and J ends lost 2 bases and 3 bases, in that order; junction bases with no gene match: 5. The CDR3 spans 17 residues. Germline V gene sequence: CDR1 LGHDT, CDR2 YNNKEL (reference sequence). CDR3 in amino acids: CASSQRTSGGGNYEQYF. The DNA for the CDR3 is TGTGCCAGCAGCCAACGGACTAGCGGGGGGGGTAACTACGAGCAGTACTTC.

This chain joins TRBV3-1 and TRBJ2-1, with 11 bases fitting TRBD2. This CDR3 region has 16 residues. Germline lookup yields CDR1 LGHDT and CDR2 YNNKEL (reference sequence). V lost 4 bases and J lost 6; bases outside the gene matches: 8. CDR3 bases: TGTGCCAGCAGCCCCGGACTAGCGGGCCAATCCAATGAGCAGTTCTTC. Protein product: CASSPGLAGQSNEQFF.

The chain links TRBV20-1 to TRBJ2-2; TRBD2 agrees at 11 bases. The CDR3 covers 15 residues. V trimming: 1 base; J trimming: 5 bases; junction bases outside the gene matches: 3. In germline, CDR1 is DFQATT, CDR2 SNEGSKA (reference sequence). In DNA, the CDR3 is TGCAGTGCTAGAGGACTAGCGGGGAGTACCGGGGAGCTGTTTTTT. Translating it yields CSARGLAGSTGELFF.

The chain couples TRBV2 to TRBJ2-7, with D maybe TRBD1 (6 bases). V was clipped by 6 bases and J by 0 bases, with 15 bases between them. Germline V CDR1 and CDR2: SNHLY, FYNNEI. This CDR3 comprises 15 residues. The CDR3 DNA follows: TGTGCCAGCAGCGACCCTTGGGACACCTCCTACGAGCAGTACTTC. As protein: CASSDPWDTSYEQYF.

The chain is built from TRBV20-1 and TRBJ2-5, with a tentative D call TRBD1 (6 bases). From germline, CDR1 is DFQATT and CDR2 SNEGSKA (reference sequence). This CDR3 is 13 amino acids long. V was cut by 3 bases and J by 5 bases, with 13 bases left in between. This chain's CDR3 is CSASVGQRETQYF. CDR3 coding DNA: TGCAGTGCTAGTGTAGGACAGCGGGAGACCCAGTACTTC.

This rearrangement joins TRBV9 to TRBJ2-1; no definite D call. Germline CDR1 and CDR2: SGDLS and YYNGEE. Trimming took 1 base from V and 7 from J, leaving 3 bases between them. The CDR3 is 11 residues long. DNA of the CDR3: TGTGCCAGCAGCGTACTTAATGAGCAGTTCTTC. Protein sequence: CASSVLNEQFF.

This chain joins TRBV9 and TRBJ2-3; D is uncertain. CDR3 length: 15 residues. V lost 5 bases and J lost 0, with 13 bases in between. Germline CDR1 and CDR2: SGDLS and YYNGEE. DNA of the CDR3: TGTGCCAGCAGTTTCAGAGGCCGGAGCACAGATACGCAGTATTTT. Its protein is CASSFRGRSTDTQYF.

This chain links TRBV9 with TRBJ2-3; D possibly corresponds to TRBD1 (6 bases). The CDR3 spans 14 residues. From germline, CDR1 is SGDLS and CDR2 YYNGEE. V was pared by 4 bases and J by 6 bases, with 15 bases between. Here the CDR3 reads CASSFGQRQDTQYF. CDR3 DNA: TGTGCCAGCAGCTTTGGACAGAGGCAGGATACGCAGTATTTT.

The rearrangement links TRBV5-1 to TRBJ2-7; 8 nucleotides align to TRBD2. This CDR3 region has 16 residues. The J segment lost 2 bases and the V segment lost 1 base, leaving 8 bases of the junction unmatched. In germline, CDR1 is SGHRS, CDR2 YFSETQ. CDR3 amino acids: CASSLSGRAPPYEQYF. The CDR3 bases are TGCGCCAGCAGCTTGAGCGGGAGAGCCCCCCCCTACGAGCAGTACTTC.

DNA of the CDR3: TGTGCCACCAGCAGAGATAGCCCGGTCGCGTATGGCTACACCTTC. This gives the protein CATSRDSPVAYGYTF. The chain links TRBV15 to TRBJ1-2; D ambiguous. CDR1 is LNHNV, CDR2 YYDKDF, per germline (reference sequence). Trimming removed 0 bases from V and 5 bases from J, with 13 bases in between. The CDR3 contains 15 residues.

This clonotype turned up a few times. The V and J genes are TRBV12-3 or TRBV12-4 and TRBJ1-5; D gene unclear. V was pared by 1 base and J by 9 bases, with 7 bases between. CDR3 size: 12 residues. The CDR3 sequence: CASSLGTGPQHF. CDR3 sequence (DNA): TGTGCCAGCAGTTTAGGCACCGGGCCCCAGCATTTT.

There are many counts of this clonotype. The V gene is TRBV4-2, the J gene TRBJ2-3; TRBD2 matches at 11 bases. The CDR3 contains 16 residues. Trimming cost V 3 bases and J 4 bases; bases outside gene matches: 6. Per germline, CDR1 LGHNA and CDR2 YNFKEQ. The CDR3 sequence: CASSHSGTSGSDTQYF. The CDR3 DNA follows: TGTGCCAGCAGCCATTCCGGGACTAGCGGATCAGATACGCAGTATTTT.